This TCR beta chain was captured by sequencing in a study of blood T cell repertoires in COVID-19. About the study: Samples of COVID-19 (acute and convalescent) were obtained from the United States, Italy and Spain. Sources were T cells, B-cell-depleted T cells, or PBMCs; the material itself was cDNA or gDNA.

In the original processing: Cell counts per sample came from amplifying reference gene primers. The data were produced by immunoSEQ multiplex PCR, yet TCRdb's version contains in-frame clones alone and is incomplete. For V, J and clone size, that table is used; D and trimming come from the DNA. The table includes more than 300,000 clones, around 87% detected once. Seattle patients were enrolled during active infection and followed longitudinally. This clonotype was obtained from a woman aged 45 to 65 with COVID-19, enrolled during active disease. Sequenced input: peripheral blood.

The CDR3 bases are TGCGCCAGCAGCTTGTCGGGAGGTAACACAGATACGCAGTATTTT. It encodes CASSLSGGNTDTQYF. The chain links TRBV5-1 to TRBJ2-3; 7 bases agree with TRBD2. There are 15 residues in the CDR3. The germline V gene encodes CDR1 SGHRS and CDR2 YFSETQ. The J segment lost 2 bases and the V segment lost 1 base, leaving 4 bases of the junction unmatched.